The clone carrying this T cell receptor (beta chain) was observed a single time. Time point indicated: patch test 1, 2 weeks after DPC sensitization. Noted treatment: therapeutic diphenylcyclopropenone sensitization with weekly scalp DPC. Unseparated into fractions, whole blood served as the source from which total RNA was extracted. This entry is derived from a study of human T cells and chemical hapten exposure. Looking at the study overall: Each patient's scalp received weekly diphenylcyclopropenone throughout the approximately 25-week study. After 6 days, upper back 0.01% DPC patch tests were scored.

One entry per CDR3 protein results from TCRdb running MiXCR on the RACE reads. This sample has under 130,000 distinct CDR3 sequences; roughly 11% occur once, and the top ten carry under 4.5%. Trimming left V 2 bases short and J 5 bases short, with 9 bases between. This CDR3 contains 14 residues. Looked up from germline, CDR1 is MNHEY and CDR2 is SVGAGI. This TCR was sampled from a woman in her 40s with alopecia areata. Some clones in this sample may be carry-over from other donors' samples. V usage is TRBV6-5 and J usage is TRBJ2-2; D is possibly TRBD1 or TRBD2 (6 bases each). The sample consisted of whole blood, taken in connection with sensitization to the hapten diphenylcyclopropenone (DPC). CDR3 DNA: TGTGCCAGCAGTTACATAGGGGGGACCGGGGAGCTGTTTTTT. This encodes CASSYIGGTGELFF.